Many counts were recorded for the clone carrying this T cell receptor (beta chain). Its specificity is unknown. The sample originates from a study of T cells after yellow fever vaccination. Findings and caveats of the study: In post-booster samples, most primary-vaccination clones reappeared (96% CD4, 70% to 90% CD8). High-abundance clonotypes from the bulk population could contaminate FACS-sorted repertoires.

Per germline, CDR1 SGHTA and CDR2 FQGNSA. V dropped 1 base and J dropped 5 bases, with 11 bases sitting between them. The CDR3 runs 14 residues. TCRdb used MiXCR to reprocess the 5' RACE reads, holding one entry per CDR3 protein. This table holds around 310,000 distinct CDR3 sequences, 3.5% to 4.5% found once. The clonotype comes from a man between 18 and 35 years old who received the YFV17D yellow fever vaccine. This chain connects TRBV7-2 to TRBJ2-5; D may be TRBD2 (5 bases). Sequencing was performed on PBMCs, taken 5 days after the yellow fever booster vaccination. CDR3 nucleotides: TGTGCCAGCAGCTTAGATTACGGGGATGAGACCCAGTACTTC. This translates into CASSLDYGDETQYF.